This entry features one T cell receptor beta chain sequence. This sample is drawn from a study of graft-versus-host responses after intestinal transplantation. TCRdb's copy holds only in-frame clones and misses some; the assay was immunoSEQ multiplex PCR. The data contain about 19,000 clones, about 93% of them seen just once; the ten biggest clones take up more than 1.5%. Germline CDR1 reads SGHNT; CDR2 reads YYREEE (reference sequence). The CDR3 totals 12 residues. Trimming pared 0 bases from V and 16 bases from J, leaving 14 bases between. The chain recombines TRBV5-4 with TRBJ1-3; D call uncertain. The sequences come from PBMCs, collected less than 400 days after transplant. This clonotype was obtained from a human patient who received an intestinal transplant, so some T cells may come from the graft donor. CDR3 coding DNA: TGTGCCAGCAGCTTGGGCGGGAGGGATACGTATTTT. Residues: CASSLGGRDTYF. The full variable domain, in which reference TRBV5-4 and TRBJ1-3 provide the parts outside the CDR3, is ETGVTQSPTHLIKTRGQQVTLRCSSQSGHNTVSWYQQALGQGPQFIFQYYREEENGRGNFPPRFSGLQFPNYSSELNVNALELDDSALYLCASSLGGRDTYFGEGSWLTVV.